This T cell receptor beta chain originates from a study of monozygotic twins with cystic fibrosis. In germline, CDR1 is KGHSH, CDR2 LQKENI. The CDR3 sequence is 14 residues long. V trimming: 3 bases; J trimming: 5 bases; junction bases outside the gene matches: 2. On this clone: Its antigen is currently unknown.

Findings of the study overall: Monozygotic CF twins shared more identical nucleotide clonotypes than unrelated patients. Low clonality (median about 0.0095) suggested a mostly naive repertoire. No link emerged between shared CDR3 counts and age, concordance or severity.

The method was immunoSEQ multiplex PCR; TCRdb's version includes in-frame clones alone and lacks a portion of them. The table records 20,000 or so clones, around 97% of them present only once. This receptor was identified in a woman in her 30s with cystic fibrosis. This rearrangement joins TRBV18 to TRBJ2-2; TRBD2 aligns across 8 bases. Input material: blood. CDR3 in amino acids: CASSPIAGTGELFF. For the CDR3, the DNA is TGTGCCAGCTCACCTATAGCGGGGACCGGGGAGCTGTTTTTT.